Only a few counts were recorded for the clone carrying this T cell receptor beta chain. Its antigen is undetermined. This sample was included in a study of beta chain features in type 1 diabetes. General study points: Shortening that was moderate but significant affected the TCRB CDR3s of Type 1 diabetes patients in all four CD4+ subsets.

Reverse transcribing all isolated RNA meant expressed TCRB transcripts were sequenced. Sequencing was performed with immunoSEQ multiplex PCR; in TCRdb, only in-frame clones are kept and a portion is missing. The table records about 130,000 clones, 7.5% to 9.5% of them present only once. Germline values: CDR1 MNHEY, CDR2 SMNVEV (reference sequence). This CDR3 spans 15 amino acids. Trimming cost V 6 bases and J 0 bases; bases outside gene matches: 4. Sequenced input: central memory CD4+ T cells from blood. The TCR comes from a man aged 30-40 years with type 1 diabetes. The chain recombines TRBV27 with TRBJ2-3; TRBD2 agrees at 9 bases. The CDR3 protein is CASSPSGVSTDTQYF. The CDR3 nucleotides read TGTGCCAGCAGCCCTAGCGGGGTTAGCACAGATACGCAGTATTTT.